Listed below are T cell receptor beta chains from one sample, sequenced in a study of beta chain features in type 1 diabetes. Assay: immunoSEQ multiplex PCR; the TCRdb copy retains only in-frame clones and omits some. The sample consists of hundreds of thousands of clones, around an eighth of them appearing once. The sample was naive CD4+ T cells from blood. The receptors were sampled from a man younger than 30 with type 1 diabetes. Each CDR3 is given without its conserved first and last residue. Fields, in order: V gene, D gene, J gene, CDR3 protein. A D gene is named only where the DNA matches it firmly.

v_call: TRBV30; d_call: TRBD1; j_call: TRBJ1-6; cdr3_aa: AWNRPGQSDRDSPLH
v_call: TRBV5-1; d_call: TRBD1; j_call: TRBJ2-7; cdr3_aa: ASSLGGTGTYEQY
v_call: TRBV25-1; d_call: TRBD1; j_call: TRBJ1-2; cdr3_aa: ASSDTGTGGYYGYT
v_call: TRBV6-6; d_call: TRBD1; j_call: TRBJ1-1; cdr3_aa: ASSSTSDRGRTEAF
v_call: TRBV5-8; d_call: TRBD1; j_call: TRBJ1-1; cdr3_aa: ASRRGTGRNTEAF
v_call: TRBV5-4; d_call: .; j_call: TRBJ2-1; cdr3_aa: ASSSPAGSSYNEQF
v_call: TRBV7-9; d_call: TRBD1; j_call: TRBJ1-5; cdr3_aa: ASSSDRGASRSQH
v_call: TRBV25-1; d_call: TRBD2; j_call: TRBJ2-3; cdr3_aa: ASTAGVDTQY
v_call: TRBV30; d_call: .; j_call: TRBJ1-2; cdr3_aa: AWTPPHLGGYT
v_call: TRBV29-1; d_call: TRBD2; j_call: TRBJ2-7; cdr3_aa: SVGRGGYEQY
v_call: TRBV7-2; d_call: TRBD1; j_call: TRBJ2-5; cdr3_aa: ASSLVWDRGETQY